This TCR beta chain emerged from a study of cytomegalovirus exposure and HLA in healthy donors. Germline assignment: CDR1 MDHEN and CDR2 SYDVKM. The junction had 11 bases not matched to a gene; V was cut back by 7 bases and J by 2 bases. CDR3 length equals 16 residues. Whole-study results and caveats: Presence/absence results assume similar sequencing depth per donor, which may not hold.

PCR involved 60 Vbeta and 13 Jbeta primers. The assay was immunoSEQ multiplex PCR, and TCRdb's table has in-frame clones only and misses some. The sample records roughly 48,000 clones, around 70% being singletons. Concerning this clone itself: The antigen remains unidentified.

Sample: PBMCs. The chain has TRBV28 and TRBJ1-1, with 9 bases lining up with TRBD1. This receptor was taken from a man younger than 30 in good health and CMV-seronegative. CDR3 in amino acids: CASTLQQGALNTEAFF. The CDR3 nucleotides are TGTGCCAGCACCTTACAACAGGGGGCCCTCAACACTGAAGCTTTCTTT.